What follows describes a single T cell receptor (beta chain). No antigen is known for it. The input lacks base qualities; no much larger clone sits a single base away. The CDR3, from cysteine to phenylalanine, totals 12 residues. Just the 36-base CDR3 DNA is kept, in frame starting at base 1. Based on the germline V gene (reference sequence), the CDR1 and CDR2 sequences are MNHNY and SVGAGI. Relative to germline, V is 8 bases shorter and J is 0 bases shorter, with 8 bases between their ends. Interpreted using the paper, the time point label stands for: baseline before first vaccination. Vaccinee samples came from UK trials COV001 and COV002, including a single-blind randomized controlled phase 2/3 trial of AZD1222 (ChAdOx1 nCoV-19) in healthy adults. For TCRbeta chain sequencing, PBMC samples were collected from trial participants at day 0 and at day 28 after the second dose. This entry comes from a study of T cell responses to AZD1222 COVID-19 vaccine (dated by TCRdb to about 2021). Background for the entire study: AZD1222 recipients given second doses at about 4 weeks or at about 12 weeks were pooled, since spike-specific TCR depth and breadth were not found to differ between the two schedules. A total of about 240 trial participants underwent TCR sequencing, of whom nearly 210 received two doses of AZD1222 and 26 received two doses of the MenACWY control vaccine. Trial participants were enrolled by age into subgroups of 18-55, 56-69 and 70-plus years, and about 150, 27 and 61 TCR-sequenced participants, respectively, were included in these subgroups.

The CDR3 regions of human TCRbeta chains were analyzed by immunosequencing. Per the original workflow: Repertoire TCRs were checked for matches against a reference library of SARS-CoV-2-specific TCRs that had been generated using the MIRA antigen-specificity platform. Breadth was defined as the fraction of unique TCRs that were SARS-CoV-2-associated. Depth was defined as the fraction of total T cells that were SARS-CoV-2-associated. Each spike-specific TCR was assigned to its reactive spike region and to a CD4 or CD8 class using the MIRA data. Log10-transformed breadth and depth values were compared by one-way ANOVA with Sidak's multiple comparisons tests. As stored in TCRdb, this immuneACCESS dataset retains in-frame rearrangements with V and J assigned. A fraction of the clones does not appear; measured against another copy, unresolved V genes explain less than half of the discrepancy, and the remainder lacks a known reason. V, J and clone size are those of that table, while D and trimming were read from the DNA. For this sample there are about 73,000 clones; about nine tenths appear just once. The ten largest clones take up approximately 19% of the sample.

What the authors observed across the whole study: No day 14 peak-response samples were available, so repertoires were characterized only after the peak T cell response. Spike-specific TCR breadth and depth rose significantly after two AZD1222 doses compared with day 0 and with MenACWY recipients. Reportedly, almost half of the unique spike-specific TCRs recognized epitopes lying outside the regions that are mutated in the B.1.351 and B.1.1.7 variants. The 56-69-year group was small, and its depth increase did not reach significance, likely because of low power. Only a handful of AZD1222 recipients were SARS-CoV-2 seropositive at baseline, limiting conclusions about previously exposed vaccinees. Participants were mostly white British, with more females than males. The authors suggested clonal diversity may have been underestimated. CD4 TCRs associated with the vaccine covered the entire spike protein, and the dominant responses were in regions 160-218 and 743-854.

Sequencing was performed on peripheral blood, taken on day 0 of AZD1222 vaccination. Here the chain combines TRBV6-6 and TRBJ2-7, and perhaps TRBD2 as D gene, on 6 matching bases. The receptor comes from an adult in good health. The CDR3 protein is CASGRSSYEQYF. The sequenced DNA: TGTGCCAGCGGGAGGAGCTCCTACGAGCAGTACTTC.